These 20 T cell receptor beta chains originate from one sample sequenced in a study of shared clonotypes between healthy human individuals. Clones were sequenced by immunoSEQ multiplex PCR, and TCRdb holds only the in-frame ones, with some missing. The sample yields hundreds of thousands of clones, almost 97% seen once. Input material: naive CD4+ T cells sorted from blood. The subset is: CD45RA+ positively selected. The receptors come from a woman in her twenties or thirties in good health.

Comment on this clone: This sample includes further DNA sequences coding for the same CDR3. This chain joins TRBV28 and TRBJ1-2, with D possibly matching TRBD1 (5 bases). The CDR3 contains 13 residues. Germline lookup yields CDR1 MDHEN and CDR2 SYDVKM. The V end was cut by 3 bases, the J end by 4 bases, with 9 bases between. CDR3 sequence (DNA): TGTGCCAGCAGTTTGGGGGGAGGCTATGGCTACACCTTC. Its translation is CASSLGGGYGYTF.

This clone was counted once. The chain carries TRBV6-5 and TRBJ1-1; tentatively, D is TRBD1 (5 bases). The CDR3 extends over 14 amino acids. Trimming took 6 bases from V and 5 from J, leaving 16 bases between them. Germline V gene lookup returns CDR1 MNHEY and CDR2 SVGAGI. CDR3 DNA: TGTGCCAGCAGCCAACCGCCAGGGACGACTGAAGCTTTCTTT. Translation: CASSQPPGTTEAFF.

This chain joins TRBV4-1 and TRBJ1-4; TRBD1 might be the D (5 bases). CDR3 length equals 15 residues. Trimming took 7 bases from V and 12 from J, leaving 24 bases between them. The germline V gene encodes CDR1 MGHRA and CDR2 YSYEKL. Written as DNA, the CDR3 is TGCGCCAGCACCCGCACCAAGGCAGGGTGGGGAGAACTGTTTTTT. It specifies CASTRTKAGWGELFF.

This chain uses TRBV2 with TRBJ1-1; D remains ambiguous. Trimming pared 7 bases from V and 3 bases from J, leaving 6 bases between. The CDR3 totals 11 residues. CDR1 is SNHLY, CDR2 FYNNEI, per germline. The CDR3 DNA follows: TGTGCCAGCAATCGGGACACTGAAGCTTTCTTT. As protein: CASNRDTEAFF.

This clone has only one observation. This rearrangement joins TRBV7-9 to TRBJ2-2; D is possibly TRBD1 (6 bases). The CDR3 is 13 amino acids. The ends were cut back, 4 bases at V and 3 bases at J, with 6 bases in the middle. CDR1 is SEHNR and CDR2 is FQNEAQ in the germline V gene (reference sequence). CDR3 sequence reads: CASSYRDTGELFF. The CDR3 DNA sequence: TGTGCCAGCAGCTACAGGGACACCGGGGAGCTGTTTTTT. The variable domain in full, completed from reference TRBV7-9 and TRBJ2-2, reads DTGVSQNPRHKITKRGQNVTFRCDPISEHNRLYWYRQTLGQGPEFLTYFQNEAQLEKSRLLSDRFSAERPKGSFSTLEIQRTEQGDSAMYLCASSYRDTGELFFGEGSRLTVL.

The chain recombines TRBV2 with TRBJ1-5; unclear D gene. Trimming removed 4 bases at V and 7 bases at J, with 11 bases between. There are 13 residues in the CDR3. Germline lookup yields CDR1 SNHLY and CDR2 FYNNEI. Here the CDR3 DNA reads TGTGCCAGCAGTGCGGCTCTGGACCAGCCCCAGCATTTT. Amino acid sequence: CASSAALDQPQHF.

V is TRBV15 and J is TRBJ2-3, with D perhaps TRBD2 (5 bases). The CDR3 covers 13 residues. The V and J ends lost 1 base and 5 bases respectively, with 7 bases between them. Looked up from germline, CDR1 is LNHNV and CDR2 is YYDKDF (reference sequence). CDR3 DNA sequence: TGTGCCACCAGCAGAGGGGGAGTAGATACGCAGTATTTT. Its translation: CATSRGGVDTQYF. Full variable domain (outside the CDR3, taken from reference TRBV15 and TRBJ2-3): DAMVIQNPRYQVTQFGKPVTLSCSQTLNHNVMYWYQQKSSQAPKLLFHYYDKDFNNEADTPDNFQSRRPNTSFCFLDIRSPGLGDTAMYLCATSRGGVDTQYFGPGTRLTVL.

The chain joins TRBV30 to TRBJ1-2; perhaps TRBD1 as D (5 bases). V was trimmed by 3 bases and J by 2 bases, leaving 16 bases between them. Germline CDR1 reads GTSNPN; CDR2 reads SVGIG (reference sequence). The length of the CDR3 is 15 residues. The CDR3 DNA reads TGTGCCTGGAGCTTAGCGGGACGGACGAACTATGGCTACACCTTC. Amino acid sequence: CAWSLAGRTNYGYTF.

The gene calls are TRBV5-6 and TRBJ2-3; TRBD1 might be the D (6 bases). Germline lookup yields CDR1 SGHDT and CDR2 YYEEEE. This CDR3 is built from 14 residues. Trimming pared 1 base from V and 5 bases from J, leaving 11 bases between. The CDR3: CASSLIRGKDTQYF. The CDR3 DNA is TGTGCCAGCAGCTTGATCAGGGGCAAAGATACGCAGTATTTT.

This chain joins TRBV10-3 and TRBJ2-1; 12 bases match TRBD2. Trimming at V came to 1 base and at J to 12 bases, leaving 7 bases not matched to a gene. The CDR3 extends over 15 amino acids. Germline-derived CDR1 and CDR2 are ENHRY and SYGVKD. CDR3 protein: CAISEWASGREGQFF. The CDR3 coding sequence is TGTGCCATCAGTGAGTGGGCTAGCGGGAGGGAGGGGCAGTTCTTC.

V and J are TRBV5-5 and TRBJ2-7, with D perhaps TRBD1 or TRBD2 (5 bases each). The CDR3 contains 15 residues. CDR1 and CDR2 (germline): SGHKS, YYEKEE (reference sequence). V lost 3 bases and J lost 4, with 17 bases in between. The CDR3 protein is CASSSGTAVNYEQYF. Written as DNA, the CDR3 is TGTGCCAGCAGCTCCGGGACGGCAGTAAATTACGAGCAGTACTTC.

The J gene is TRBJ1-2, the V gene TRBV4-1; perhaps TRBD1 as D (5 bases). Trimming cost V 2 bases and J 2 bases, with 9 bases left between them. Germline V gene lookup returns CDR1 MGHRA and CDR2 YSYEKL. The CDR3 is 14 residues long. This CDR3 is CASSQTWTNYGYTF. The CDR3 coding sequence is TGCGCCAGCAGCCAAACGTGGACAAACTATGGCTACACCTTC.

The rearrangement links TRBV28 to TRBJ2-7; 7 nucleotides agree with TRBD1. V lost 4 bases and J lost 3; bases outside the gene matches: 6. The CDR3 spans 14 residues. Germline V CDR1 and CDR2: MDHEN, SYDVKM. CDR3 bases: TGTGCCAGCAGTTGGGGGACAGCTAACTACGAGCAGTACTTC. It translates to CASSWGTANYEQYF.

V gene TRBV28 combines with J gene TRBJ2-7; D might be TRBD1 (8 bases). The germline CDR1 and CDR2 sequences are MDHEN and SYDVKM. The CDR3 length is 16 residues. Trimming took off 6 bases at V and 9 bases at J, with 27 bases between the two ends. In DNA, the CDR3 is TGTGCCAGCAGGCCCCAGGGGGCGGGAGAAGCCCTCGGGCAGTACTTC. Protein: CASRPQGAGEALGQYF.

The chain recombines TRBV6-1 with TRBJ1-1, with D unresolved. The V and J ends lost 1 base and 5 bases respectively, with 8 bases between them. This CDR3 has 13 residues. Germline V lookup: CDR1 MNHNS, CDR2 SASEGT. In nucleotides, the CDR3 is TGTGCCAGCAGTGAAGACCCCCTAACTGAAGCTTTCTTT. This sequence encodes CASSEDPLTEAFF.

With respect to this clone: The same CDR3 arises from other DNA sequences in this sample as well. The genes are TRBV6-5 and TRBJ2-7; 7 bases are a match to TRBD1. V shed 2 bases, J shed 2 bases, and the junction held 3 bases outside the gene matches. The CDR3 sequence is 14 residues long. In germline, CDR1 is MNHEY, CDR2 SVGAGI. The CDR3: CASSYGDRAYEQYF. DNA of the CDR3: TGTGCCAGCAGTTACGGTGACAGGGCCTACGAGCAGTACTTC.

The chain recombines TRBV5-1 with TRBJ1-1; D uncertain. The length of the CDR3 is 13 residues. From germline, CDR1 is SGHRS and CDR2 YFSETQ. The V and J ends lost 2 bases and 3 bases respectively, with 8 bases between them. CDR3 sequence reads: CASSFDGDTEAFF. The CDR3 coding sequence is TGCGCCAGCAGCTTTGATGGGGACACTGAAGCTTTCTTT. Full variable domain (remainder filled in from reference TRBV5-1 and TRBJ1-1): KAGVTQTPRYLIKTRGQQVTLSCSPISGHRSVSWYQQTPGQGLQFLFEYFSETQRNKGNFPGRFSGRQFSNSRSEMNVSTLELGDSALYLCASSFDGDTEAFFGQGTRLTVV.

The chain combines TRBV5-1 with TRBJ1-3, with D possibly TRBD1 on 6 matching bases. The CDR3 extends over 14 amino acids. V lost 6 bases to trimming and J lost 1 base, with 11 bases between them. Germline values: CDR1 SGHRS, CDR2 YFSETQ. The CDR3 loop reads CASKGQPSGNTIYF. The CDR3 DNA is TGCGCCAGCAAGGGACAACCTTCTGGAAACACCATATATTTT.

The chain joins TRBV10-1 to TRBJ2-1; TRBD1 aligns across 9 bases. Per germline, CDR1 WNHNN and CDR2 SYGVQD (reference sequence). Losses at the gene ends were 6 bases for V and 7 bases for J; bases not matched to a gene: 7. There are 14 residues in the CDR3. CDR3 sequence reads: CASSAGGQGNEQFF. In nucleotides, the CDR3 is TGCGCCAGCAGCGCCGGGGGACAGGGAAATGAGCAGTTCTTC.

The genes are TRBV6-6 and TRBJ2-7, with 7 positions matching TRBD1. Germline lookup yields CDR1 MNHNY and CDR2 SVGAGI (reference sequence). CDR3 length: 14 residues. Germline trimming cut 6 bases from V and 2 bases from J; bases unmatched to any gene: 7. The CDR3: CASSSGTAPYEQYF. As DNA, the CDR3 is TGTGCCAGCAGCTCCGGGACAGCACCCTACGAGCAGTACTTC.